The clone carrying this T cell receptor beta chain was observed many times. For TCR beta, libraries came from iRepertoire HTBI primers and Arm-PCR of CDR3 regions. Using its own MiXCR run on the multiplex PCR reads, TCRdb lists one record per CDR3 protein. The sample records 300,000 to 400,000 distinct CDR3 sequences, approximately 15% being singletons. CDR1 and CDR2 from the germline V gene are SEHNR and FQNEAQ (reference sequence). The CDR3 has 14 residues. The junction had 3 bases not matched to a gene; V was cut back by 3 bases and J by 5 bases. This record belongs to a study of regulatory T cells in long-lasting Graves disease. This sample's time point: newly diagnosed GD, antithyroid drugs for less than 3 months. PBMC-derived RNA was used for the TCR library. In this cohort, patients came from an endocrinology department located in Xi'an, China. The data also belong to a second study, concerning T cells in Graves' hyperthyroidism and ophthalmopathy. As that report states: Hyperthyroidism had been newly diagnosed in patients aged 18 to 65, and its duration was under 2 months.

This sequence originates from a middle-aged man with Graves disease. The sequences come from peripheral blood mononuclear cells (PBMCs), collected at new diagnosis, from a patient treated with antithyroid drugs. The V gene is TRBV7-9, the J gene TRBJ2-2; 7 nucleotides match TRBD1. CDR3 in amino acids: CASSLQGVTGELFF. In nucleotides, the CDR3 is TGTGCCAGCAGCTTGCAGGGGGTAACCGGGGAGCTGTTTTTT.